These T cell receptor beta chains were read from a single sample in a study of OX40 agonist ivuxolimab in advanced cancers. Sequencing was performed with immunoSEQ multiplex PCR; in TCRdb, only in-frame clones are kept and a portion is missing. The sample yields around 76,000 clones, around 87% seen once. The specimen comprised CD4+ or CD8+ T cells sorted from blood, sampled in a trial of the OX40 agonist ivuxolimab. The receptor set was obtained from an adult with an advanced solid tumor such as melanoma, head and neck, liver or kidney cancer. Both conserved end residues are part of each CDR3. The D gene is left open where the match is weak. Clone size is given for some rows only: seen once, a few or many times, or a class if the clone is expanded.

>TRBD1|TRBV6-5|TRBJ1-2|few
TGTGCCAGCAGTTCAACTGGGACAGGGTACTATGGCTACACCTTC
CASSSTGTGYYGYTF
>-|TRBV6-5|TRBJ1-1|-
TGTGCCAGCAGTTACTCGAGGAACATGAACACTGAAGCTTTCTTT
CASSYSRNMNTEAFF
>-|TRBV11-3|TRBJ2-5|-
TGTGCCAGCAGCTTAGGAGGGCCGGAGACCCAGTACTTC
CASSLGGPETQYF
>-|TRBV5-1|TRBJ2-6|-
TGCGCCAGCAGCTTGGCAGGGCTCGGGGCCAACGTCCTGACTTTC
CASSLAGLGANVLTF
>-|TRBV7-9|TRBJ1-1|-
TGTGCCAGCAGCTTAGCGATAACTGAAGCTTTCTTT
CASSLAITEAFF
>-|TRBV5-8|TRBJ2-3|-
TGTGCCAGCAGCTTAGATGGGAGAGGGGTCACAGATACGCAGTATTTT
CASSLDGRGVTDTQYF
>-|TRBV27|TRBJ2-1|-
TGTGCCAGCAGTTTTAGGTTATCCTACAATGAGCAGTTCTTC
CASSFRLSYNEQFF
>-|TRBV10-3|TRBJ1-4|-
TGTGCCATCGGTGTGAATCACGGCGGATATAATGAAAAACTGTTTTTT
CAIGVNHGGYNEKLFF
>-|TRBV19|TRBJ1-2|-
TGTGCCAGTAGCGGGGGGACCTATGGCTACACCTTC
CASSGGTYGYTF
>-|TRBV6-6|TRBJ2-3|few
TGTGCCAGCAGCGGAACAGGGTGGGGACGGAATACGCAGTATTTT
CASSGTGWGRNTQYF
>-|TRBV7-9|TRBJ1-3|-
TGTGCCAGCAGCATTAGTCGGGGTAATGGAAACACCATATATTTT
CASSISRGNGNTIYF
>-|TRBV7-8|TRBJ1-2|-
TGTGCCAGCAGCTTCGCTGAAGGGTCCTATGGCTACACCTTC
CASSFAEGSYGYTF
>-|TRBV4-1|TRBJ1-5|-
TGCGCCAGCAGCCAAGATCAGACAGTGAGCAATCAGCCCCAGCATTTT
CASSQDQTVSNQPQHF
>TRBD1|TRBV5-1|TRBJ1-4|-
TGCGCCAGCAGCCCCGGAGGGACAGGGTTGGGTGAAAAACTGTTTTTT
CASSPGGTGLGEKLFF
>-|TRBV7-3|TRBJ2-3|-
TGTGCCAGCAGCTTAAGGAGGGGGGGCCGGACAGATACGCAGTATTTT
CASSLRRGGRTDTQYF
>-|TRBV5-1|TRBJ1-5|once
TGCGCCAGCAGCTTGTGGGCAGGACTCAGCGTAATTAGCAATCAGCCCCAGCATTTT
CASSLWAGLSVISNQPQHF
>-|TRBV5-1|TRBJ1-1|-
TGCGCCAGCAGCTTCCGGGACACAAGAATGAACACTGAAGCTTTCTTT
CASSFRDTRMNTEAFF
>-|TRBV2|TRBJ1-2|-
TGTGCCAGCAACCGCTTGAACTATGGCTACACCTTC
CASNRLNYGYTF
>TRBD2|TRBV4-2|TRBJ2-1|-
TGTGCCAGCAGCCAAGATCCCCGACTAGCGGGTTACAATGAGCAGTTCTTC
CASSQDPRLAGYNEQFF
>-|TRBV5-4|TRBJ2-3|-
TGTGCCAGCATGGGCCAGGGTTCAGATACGCAGTATTTT
CASMGQGSDTQYF
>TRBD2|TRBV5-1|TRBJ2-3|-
TGCGCCAGCATACCCCAAGCGGGAGTAGCAAATACGCAGTATTTT
CASIPQAGVANTQYF
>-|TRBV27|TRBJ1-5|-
TGTGCCAGCAGGACAGGAGCTTATAGCAATCAGCCCCAGCATTTT
CASRTGAYSNQPQHF
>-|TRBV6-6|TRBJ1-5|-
TGTGCCAGCAGTTCCTCGACGGGGTATAGCAATCAGCCCCAGCATTTT
CASSSSTGYSNQPQHF
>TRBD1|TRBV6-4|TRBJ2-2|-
TGTGCCAGCTCCCATCTCAGGGGGACCGGGGAGCTGTTTTTT
CASSHLRGTGELFF
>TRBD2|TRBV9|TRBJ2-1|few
TGTGCCAGCAGCGTAGTGGTAGGGAGGGACTACAATGAGCAGTTCTTC
CASSVVVGRDYNEQFF
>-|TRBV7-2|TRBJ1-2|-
TGTGCCAGCAGCTTGGCCGCGGGCGAGATATATGGCTACACCTTC
CASSLAAGEIYGYTF
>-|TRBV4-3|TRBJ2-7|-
TGCGCCAGCAGCCAAGGGGGCGGTCTTAACTCCTACGAGCAGTACTTC
CASSQGGGLNSYEQYF
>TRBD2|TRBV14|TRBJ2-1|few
TGTGCCAGCTCGCCTAGCGGGGCCTACAATGAGCAGTTCTTC
CASSPSGAYNEQFF
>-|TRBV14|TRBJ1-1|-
TGTGCCAGCAGCCAAGTGTTCAGTTTGAACACTGAAGCTTTCTTT
CASSQVFSLNTEAFF
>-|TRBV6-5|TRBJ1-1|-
TGTGCCAGCAGTTTCGGCAGACTTTTTGGGAACACTGAAGCTTTCTTT
CASSFGRLFGNTEAFF
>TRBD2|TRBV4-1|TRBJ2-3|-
TGCGCCAGCAGCCAGACTAGCGGGAGGGCGGGAGTAACAGATACGCAGTATTTT
CASSQTSGRAGVTDTQYF
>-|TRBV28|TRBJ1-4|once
TGTGCCAGCAAGACGGGGTCGGGAGATGAAAAACTGTTTTTT
CASKTGSGDEKLFF
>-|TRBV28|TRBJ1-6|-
TGTGCCAGCAGCAATACCCGGGATCATTCACCCCTCCACTTT
CASSNTRDHSPLHF
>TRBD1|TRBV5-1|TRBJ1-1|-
TGCGCCAGCAGCTTGGGAGGGGGCTCCGTCACTGAAGCTTTCTTT
CASSLGGGSVTEAFF
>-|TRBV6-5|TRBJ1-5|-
TGTGCCAGCAGTTCAGGGGCCGCGTTTTTAGAGCATTTT
CASSSGAAFLEHF
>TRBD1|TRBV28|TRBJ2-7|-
TGTGCCAGCAGTTTACCAGGGGGCTTGTACGAGCAGTACTTC
CASSLPGGLYEQYF
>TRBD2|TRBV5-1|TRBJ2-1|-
TGCGCCAGCAGCTTGGTGGCGGGAGGGCCGAATGAGCAGTTCTTC
CASSLVAGGPNEQFF